The 3 T cell receptor beta chains below all came from one sample that was sequenced in a study of blood T cell repertoires in COVID-19. The table came from immunoSEQ multiplex PCR; TCRdb's copy has only in-frame clones and leaves some out. The sample comprises over 120,000 clones, approximately 90% of which are singletons, and over 0.85% rests with the top ten. What was sequenced was peripheral blood. These receptor sequences come from a woman between 45 and 60 years old with acute or convalescent COVID-19.

V is TRBV7-3 and J is TRBJ2-3; 9 bases fit TRBD1. V shed 5 bases and J 3 bases; nucleotides not matched to a gene: 3. Germline CDR1 reads SGHTA; CDR2 reads FQGTGA. The CDR3 sequence is 14 residues long. Here the CDR3 reads CASSPDRGTDTQYF. Here the CDR3 DNA reads TGTGCCAGCAGCCCAGACAGGGGGACAGATACGCAGTATTTT.

The rearrangement uses TRBV6-4 and TRBJ2-1; D uncertain. Trimming cost V 0 bases and J 8 bases, with 8 bases left between them. The CDR3 extends over 13 amino acids. Germline lookup yields CDR1 MRHNA and CDR2 SNTAGT. CDR3 sequence (DNA): TGTGCCAGCAGTGACTCTACTACGGATGAGCAGTTCTTC. This gives the protein CASSDSTTDEQFF.

This chain links TRBV11-2 with TRBJ1-1; no clear D. This CDR3 contains 11 residues. Trimming took off 2 bases at V and 6 bases at J, with 4 bases between the two ends. Germline V gene lookup returns CDR1 SGHAT and CDR2 FQNNGV. The CDR3 region has the DNA TGTGCCAGCAGCTTACCGGCTGAAGCTTTCTTT. Its protein is CASSLPAEAFF.